The 7 T cell receptor beta chains below all came from one sample that was sequenced in a study of blood T cell repertoires in COVID-19. Only in-frame clones appear in the TCRdb table, and some are missing; sequencing was by immunoSEQ multiplex PCR. The data contain roughly 120,000 clones, approximately 87% of them seen just once; the ten biggest clones take up approximately 2.1%. Sequencing was performed on peripheral blood. The receptors were sampled from a man younger than 45 with acute or convalescent COVID-19.

CDR3 amino acids: CASRLYLNSYNEQFF. The CDR3 nucleotides are TGTGCCAGCAGACTCTATTTAAATTCCTACAATGAGCAGTTCTTC. The chain carries TRBV6-5 and TRBJ2-1; D uncertain. The length of the CDR3 is 15 residues. V was shortened by 6 bases and J by 1 base, with 13 bases between the two germline ends. Per germline, CDR1 MNHEY and CDR2 SVGAGI.

The chain employs TRBV3-1 (or the pseudogene TRBV3-2) and TRBJ1-2; D ambiguous. The CDR3 totals 12 residues. CDR1 is LGHDT and CDR2 is YNNKEL in the germline V gene (reference sequence). V was cut by 6 bases and J by 4 bases, with 9 bases left in between. The CDR3 DNA follows: TGTGCCAGCAGTTTGGCATCCTATGGCTACACCTTC. The encoded protein is CASSLASYGYTF.

This clone was observed a few times. V usage is TRBV5-5 and J usage is TRBJ2-1; 7 bases fit TRBD1. Germline CDR1 is SGHKS and CDR2 is YYEKEE (reference sequence). The V segment lost 3 bases and the J segment 0 bases; nucleotides outside the gene matches: 6. The CDR3 totals 16 residues. CDR3 bases: TGTGCCAGCAGCTGGGGACAGTCCCTCTCCTACAATGAGCAGTTCTTC. As protein: CASSWGQSLSYNEQFF. The entire variable domain, with the rest obtained from reference TRBV5-5 and TRBJ2-1, is as follows: DAGVTQSPTHLIKTRGQQVTLRCSPISGHKSVSWYQQVLGQGPQFIFQYYEKEERGRGNFPDRFSARQFPNYSSELNVNALLLGDSALYLCASSWGQSLSYNEQFFGPGTRLTVL.

This clone has just one count. The chain has TRBV15 and TRBJ1-4, with a tentative D call TRBD1 (5 bases). V was trimmed by 0 bases and J by 7 bases, leaving 21 bases between them. Germline assignment: CDR1 LNHNV and CDR2 YYDKDF (reference sequence). This CDR3 has 18 amino acids. CDR3: CATSRDRRVTAPGEKLFF. The CDR3 DNA sequence: TGTGCCACCAGCAGAGATCGAAGGGTGACAGCTCCTGGTGAAAAACTGTTTTTT.

This sequence joins TRBV6-1 and TRBJ2-7; 10 positions agree with TRBD2. This CDR3 comprises 17 residues. Losses at the gene ends were 2 bases for V and 5 bases for J; bases not matched to a gene: 12. Germline V gene data show CDR1 as MNHNS and CDR2 as SASEGT. CDR3 sequence: CASSEPPWSGRADEQYV. In DNA, the CDR3 is TGTGCCAGCAGTGAACCTCCCTGGAGCGGGAGGGCCGACGAGCAGTACGTC.

The chain combines TRBV25-1 with TRBJ2-7; D gene ambiguous. This CDR3 has 12 amino acids. Germline values: CDR1 MGHDK, CDR2 SYGVNS. V was cut by 4 bases and J by 2 bases, with 6 bases left in between. The CDR3 sequence: CASSGVAYEQYV. The DNA for the CDR3 is TGTGCCAGCAGTGGAGTGGCCTACGAGCAGTACGTC.

V gene TRBV6-6 combines with J gene TRBJ1-6; no clear D gene. CDR1 is MNHNY and CDR2 is SVGAGI in the germline V gene (reference sequence). This CDR3 has 14 residues. Trimming took 2 bases from V and 7 from J, leaving 9 bases between them. CDR3 bases: TGTGCCAGCAGTTACATGGAGGCAAATTCACCCCTCCACTTT. Its translation: CASSYMEANSPLHF.